This T cell receptor (beta chain) was observed in a study of blood T cell repertoires in COVID-19. Some clones are missing from TCRdb's copy, which holds only in-frame ones; the method was immunoSEQ multiplex PCR. The sample consists of more than 200,000 clones, over 75% of them appearing once. The CDR3 is 14 amino acids. Per the germline V gene, CDR1 is SGHNT and CDR2 is YYREEE (reference sequence). Trimming left V 5 bases short and J 0 bases short, with 12 bases between. Sequenced: PBMCs or T cells enriched from blood (not recorded which). The V and J genes are TRBV5-4 and TRBJ2-7; maybe TRBD1 (6 bases). This TCR was sampled from a man in his thirties or forties with acute COVID-19. In DNA form, the CDR3 reads TGTGCCAGCAGTAGAACAGGGCGCTCCTACGAGCAGTACTTC. This sequence encodes CASSRTGRSYEQYF.